The clone carrying this T cell receptor beta chain was seen a handful of times. As yet, its antigen is unknown. V was clipped by 6 bases and J by 2 bases, with 14 bases between them. The CDR3 loop spans 14 amino acids. CDR1 is SNHLY, CDR2 FYNNEI, per germline. TCRdb called the RT-PCR reads again in MiXCR, with one record for every CDR3 protein. In the table there are about 570,000 distinct CDR3 sequences, 10% to 15% of which are singletons. This record belongs to a study of response to subunit inactivated influenza vaccine. Findings and limits, study-wide: Researchers suggested that each seasonal influenza vaccination recruits few new T cells.

The V call is TRBV2, the J call TRBJ2-7; D is possibly TRBD1 (6 bases). The specimen comprised PBMCs from blood, sampled on the day of vaccination. This receptor was taken from a man in his forties or fifties who received an inactivated influenza vaccine. The CDR3 region has the DNA TGTGCCAGCAGCGCCGGGACACCCGCCTACGAGCAGTACTTC. This translates into CASSAGTPAYEQYF.